The 20 T cell receptor beta chains in this list originate from one sample, sequenced in a study of control samples from healthy donors and cancer patients. Only in-frame clones appear in the TCRdb table, and some are missing; sequencing was by immunoSEQ multiplex PCR. There are about 140,000 clones in the sample; approximately 90% occur only once, and just over 8.5% lies in the top ten. The specimen was blood. The receptor source for this set is a young woman in good health.

The V call is TRBV11-2, the J call TRBJ1-5; tentative D call: TRBD1 (6 bases). Per germline, CDR1 SGHAT and CDR2 FQNNGV. This CDR3 is built from 14 residues. V dropped 0 bases and J dropped 7 bases, with 10 bases sitting between them. CDR3 DNA: TGTGCCAGCAGCTTAGACAGGGGTGGGCAGCCCCAGCATTTT. Its protein is CASSLDRGGQPQHF. Based on the CDR3 plus reference TRBV11-2 and TRBJ1-5, the full variable domain is EAGVAQSPRYKIIEKRQSVAFWCNPISGHATLYWYQQILGQGPKLLIQFQNNGVVDDSQLPKDRFSAERLKGVDSTLKIQPAKLEDSAVYLCASSLDRGGQPQHFGDGTRLSIL.

This sequence joins TRBV5-5 and TRBJ1-5; D unclear. Germline V gene data show CDR1 as SGHKS and CDR2 as YYEKEE (reference sequence). V was clipped by 4 bases and J by 3 bases, with 11 bases between them. The CDR3 has 14 amino acids. As DNA, the CDR3 is TGTGCCAGCAGCCCACTTCAGTCCAATCAGCCCCAGCATTTT. Translating gives CASSPLQSNQPQHF.

This clone was recorded once. Its ends do not fully match the called genes, so a read error is possible. The V gene is TRBV7-7, the J gene TRBJ2-2; no clear D. CDR3 length equals 16 residues. The germline gives CDR1 SSHAT, CDR2 FNYEAQ (reference sequence). CDR3 bases: TGTGCTAGCAGCTTAGTCGGCGGTGCGAACACCGGGGAGCTGTTTTTT. Residues: CASSLVGGANTGELFF.

V is TRBV7-9 and J is TRBJ2-1; TRBD2 matches 8 bases. This CDR3 region has 18 residues. Germline-derived CDR1 and CDR2 are SEHNR and FQNEAQ (reference sequence). V was clipped by 1 base and J by 8 bases; unmatched bases: 16. CDR3 sequence reads: CASSLGTGGPTFPDEQFF. The CDR3 DNA sequence: TGTGCCAGCAGCTTAGGAACGGGAGGGCCCACATTCCCCGATGAGCAGTTCTTC.

The V gene is TRBV7-9, the J gene TRBJ2-7, with TRBD2 matching over 8 bases. V trimming: 2 bases; J trimming: 5 bases; junction bases outside the gene matches: 8. This CDR3 region has 15 residues. Germline CDR1 reads SEHNR; CDR2 reads FQNEAQ (reference sequence). As DNA, the CDR3 is TGTGCCAGCAGCTTAACTGGTAGCGGGGTGAACGAGCAGTACTTC. Translating it yields CASSLTGSGVNEQYF.

V usage is TRBV28 and J usage is TRBJ1-2; D is uncertain. V was cut by 8 bases and J by 0 bases, with 10 bases left in between. The CDR3 contains 13 residues. The germline V gene has CDR1 MDHEN and CDR2 SYDVKM. CDR3 region: CASQDSANYGYTF. CDR3 sequence (DNA): TGTGCCAGCCAGGACTCGGCTAACTATGGCTACACCTTC.

V is TRBV10-3 and J is TRBJ2-1; 10 positions match TRBD2. The CDR3 has 14 amino acids. Germline-derived CDR1 and CDR2 are ENHRY and SYGVKD. J gave up 9 bases and V 6 bases, and 8 bases lay outside the gene matches. The CDR3 nucleotides are TGTGCCATCAGAGAGGGCCTAGCGGGAGTTGAGCAGTTCTTC. Residues: CAIREGLAGVEQFF.

The chain is built from TRBV2 and TRBJ2-1; D might be TRBD2 (5 bases). Trimming pared 5 bases from V and 1 base from J, leaving 12 bases between. CDR3 length: 15 residues. Germline loops: CDR1 SNHLY, CDR2 FYNNEI. CDR3: CASSTLGNSYNEQFF. The CDR3 DNA follows: TGTGCCAGCAGTACACTAGGCAATTCCTACAATGAGCAGTTCTTC.

The chain carries TRBV5-4 and TRBJ1-1; TRBD1 is a possible D gene (6 bases). V lost 3 bases and J lost 7, with 13 bases in between. This CDR3 comprises 13 residues. Germline V gene data show CDR1 as SGHNT and CDR2 as YYREEE (reference sequence). CDR3 DNA sequence: TGTGCCAGCAGCTCGTTACAGGGATTTGAAGCTTTCTTT. This encodes CASSSLQGFEAFF.

The rearrangement joins TRBV7-8 to TRBJ1-5, with D tentatively TRBD1 (5 bases). From germline, CDR1 is SGHVS and CDR2 FQNEAQ. The CDR3 consists of 13 residues. V was cut by 5 bases and J by 5 bases, with 10 bases left in between. This CDR3 is CASSGTRDQPQHF. As DNA, the CDR3 is TGTGCCAGCAGCGGGACGAGGGATCAGCCCCAGCATTTT.

V usage is TRBV27 and J usage is TRBJ1-2; 8 bases are a match to TRBD1. CDR3 size: 14 residues. Trimming took 5 bases from V and 14 from J; bases not matched to a gene: 16. Germline V gene sequence: CDR1 MNHEY, CDR2 SMNVEV (reference sequence). The CDR3 reads CASSPSRTGKLETF. DNA of the CDR3: TGTGCCAGCAGTCCCTCTCGGACAGGGAAGCTAGAGACCTTC.

V is TRBV25-1 and J is TRBJ2-1; TRBD2 agrees at 15 bases. The CDR3 sequence is 16 residues long. J gave up 4 bases and V 4 bases, and 2 bases lay outside the gene matches. Germline-derived CDR1 and CDR2 are MGHDK and SYGVNS. CDR3: CASSGTSGRDYNEQFF. The CDR3 nucleotides are TGTGCCAGCAGTGGGACTAGCGGGAGGGATTACAATGAGCAGTTCTTC.

J is TRBJ2-7 and V is TRBV2; 8 bases are a match to TRBD1. The CDR3 covers 13 residues. The V gene's germline CDR1 is SNHLY and CDR2 FYNNEI. J lost 6 bases, V lost 7 bases, and 8 bases had no gene match. CDR3 loop: CASTDRGVGEQYF. The CDR3 DNA reads TGTGCCAGCACTGACAGGGGTGTGGGCGAGCAGTACTTC.

This chain connects TRBV5-8 to TRBJ1-1; possibly TRBD1 for D (6 bases). This CDR3 spans 13 amino acids. Germline assignment: CDR1 SGHTS and CDR2 YDEGEE. V was pared by 1 base and J by 3 bases, with 7 bases between. In DNA form, the CDR3 reads TGTGCCAGCAGCTTGAACAGGGACACTGAAGCTTTCTTT. This gives the protein CASSLNRDTEAFF.

The chain joins TRBV29-1 to TRBJ2-2; D not resolved. Germline V gene lookup returns CDR1 SQVTM and CDR2 ANQGSEA. The V end lost 5 bases, the J end lost 4 bases, and 20 bases lay between the germline ends. The length of the CDR3 is 16 residues. CDR3 sequence (DNA): TGCAGCGTTCCTCGGTCGGGCCGATCGGGCACCGGGGAGCTGTTTTTT. As protein: CSVPRSGRSGTGELFF.

This clone is a singleton in its sample. The chain is built from TRBV2 and TRBJ2-5; tentative D call: TRBD2 (5 bases). This CDR3 has 13 residues. In germline, CDR1 is SNHLY, CDR2 FYNNEI. V lost 7 bases and J lost 5, with 14 bases in between. As DNA, the CDR3 is TGTGCCAGCATGGCAAGAGGGAAGGAGACCCAGTACTTC. Translating gives CASMARGKETQYF.

The J gene is TRBJ2-6, the V gene TRBV5-4; possible D gene TRBD1, 6 bases. V lost 4 bases and J lost 2, with 10 bases in between. Germline V lookup: CDR1 SGHNT, CDR2 YYREEE (reference sequence). The CDR3 has 15 residues. The CDR3 DNA follows: TGTGCCAGCAGCCAGAGGACAGCTGGGGCCAACGTCCTGACTTTC. Protein: CASSQRTAGANVLTF.

The chain joins TRBV3-1 (or the pseudogene TRBV3-2) to TRBJ2-5, with unresolved D. Germline CDR1 is LGHDT and CDR2 is YNNKEL (reference sequence). Trimming shortened V by 10 bases and J by 1 base, and 16 bases separated the two germline ends. The CDR3 is 14 amino acids. The DNA of the CDR3 is TGTGCCACCAGGTCTAGGGCCTTCCAAGAGACCCAGTACTTC. Translated: CATRSRAFQETQYF.

The V gene is TRBV18, the J gene TRBJ1-2, with 8 nucleotides matching TRBD1. Germline lookup yields CDR1 KGHSH and CDR2 LQKENI. The CDR3 is 16 amino acids. Trimming took 3 bases from V and 2 from J; bases not matched to a gene: 8. The CDR3 here is CASSPDLDRANYGYTF. The CDR3 nucleotides are TGTGCCAGCTCACCTGACTTGGACAGGGCAAACTATGGCTACACCTTC. Combining the CDR3 with reference TRBV18 and TRBJ1-2 gives the whole variable domain NAGVMQNPRHLVRRRGQEARLRCSPMKGHSHVYWYRQLPEEGLKFMVYLQKENIIDESGMPKERFSAEFPKEGPSILRIQQVVRGDSAAYFCASSPDLDRANYGYTFGSGTRLTVV.

The rearrangement joins TRBV7-8 to TRBJ2-3; D is possibly TRBD2 (6 bases). The germline V gene encodes CDR1 SGHVS and CDR2 FQNEAQ. Trimming cost V 5 bases and J 3 bases, with 9 bases left between them. This CDR3 comprises 13 residues. The CDR3 sequence: CASSPGRTDTQYF. The CDR3 DNA reads as TGTGCCAGCAGCCCAGGGAGGACAGATACGCAGTATTTT.